This entry lists 24 T cell receptor beta chains sequenced from one sample in a study of Ad26.COV2.S vaccination and SARS-CoV-2 variants. Sequenced by immunoSEQ multiplex PCR; TCRdb stores in-frame clones only, minus some. The sample holds about 350,000 clones, around 83% seen once. Treatment meaning: roughly 18 received Ad26.COV2.S at low or high dose, single or two shots; about 5 received placebo; per-sample allocation not given. Repertoires come from day 63 after the first vaccine or placebo injection. Specimen: peripheral blood, collected in a trial of Ad26.COV2.S vaccine versus placebo. The receptors were sampled from a person aged 18-65 years who received the Ad26.COV2.S COVID-19 vaccine or a placebo.

This clone was recorded only once. This sequence joins TRBV21-1 and TRBJ1-4; the D call of TRBD1 is as the table states it, not checked on the DNA. TRBV21-1 counts as a pseudogene. The CDR3 has 15 residues. The CDR3 sequence is CASSKGDSINEKLFF. The DNA for the CDR3 is TGTGCCAGCAGCAAAGGGGACAGTATTAATGAAAAACTGTTTTTT.

As to this clone: Mismatch with germline at one junction end may stem from a read error. The chain recombines TRBV12-3 or TRBV12-4 with TRBJ1-2; D is uncertain. The CDR3 loop spans 13 amino acids. CDR3 sequence reads: CASSSGEGLSYTF. As DNA, the CDR3 is TGCGCCAGCAGTTCCGGGGAAGGTCTAAGCTACACCTTC.

The V call is TRBV7-6, the J call TRBJ1-1; possible D gene TRBD1, 5 bases. The V end was cut by 3 bases, the J end by 1 base, with 9 bases between. This CDR3 has 14 residues. Germline CDR1 SGHVS, CDR2 FNYEAQ. CDR3: CASSFRAQNTEAFF. The DNA of the CDR3 is TGTGCCAGCAGCTTCAGGGCACAGAACACTGAAGCTTTCTTT.

The chain's CDR3 is CASSIRRSTGELFF. In DNA, the CDR3 is TGTGCCAGTAGTATAAGGAGGAGCACCGGGGAGCTGTTTTTT. The chain employs TRBV19 and TRBJ2-2, with D tentatively TRBD2 (5 bases). Germline assignment: CDR1 LNHDA and CDR2 SQIVND (reference sequence). Between the trimmed V and J ends, which lost 2 bases and 4 bases, there was a span of 8 bases. The CDR3 covers 14 residues.

The chain employs TRBV7-2 and TRBJ1-2, with D tentatively TRBD1 (6 bases). CDR1 and CDR2 from the germline V gene are SGHTA and FQGNSA. Trimming removed 5 bases at V and 4 bases at J, with 14 bases between. This CDR3 is built from 14 residues. CDR3 nucleotides: TGTGCCAGCAGCCCTAGCACAGGGCCCTATGGCTACACCTTC. It yields the protein CASSPSTGPYGYTF. The full variable domain, completed using reference TRBV7-2 and TRBJ1-2, is GAGVSQSPSNKVTEKGKDVELRCDPISGHTALYWYRQSLGQGLEFLIYFQGNSAPDKSGLPSDRFSAERTGGSVSTLTIQRTQQEDSAVYLCASSPSTGPYGYTFGSGTRLTVV.

The V gene is TRBV19, the J gene TRBJ1-3, with D possibly TRBD1 on 6 matching bases. Germline V lookup: CDR1 LNHDA, CDR2 SQIVND (reference sequence). V shed 8 bases and J shed 0 bases, with 14 bases lying between them. The CDR3 has 15 residues. CDR3: CASSFNRDSGNTIYF. CDR3 bases: TGTGCCAGTTCCTTCAACAGGGACTCTGGAAACACCATATATTTT.

The chain employs TRBV5-4 and TRBJ2-2; D is possibly TRBD1 (6 bases). Looked up from germline, CDR1 is SGHNT and CDR2 is YYREEE (reference sequence). The CDR3 loop spans 15 amino acids. Trimming pared 0 bases from V and 5 bases from J, leaving 11 bases between. The CDR3 protein is CASSLATGYTGELFF. Written as DNA, the CDR3 is TGTGCCAGCAGCTTGGCCACAGGGTATACCGGGGAGCTGTTTTTT.

This clone was recorded many times. The chain uses TRBV6-2 or TRBV6-3 and TRBJ1-5; D remains ambiguous. The germline V gene encodes CDR1 MNHEY and CDR2 SVGEGT. CDR3 length equals 18 residues. Trimming cost V 5 bases and J 6 bases, with 26 bases left between them. CDR3 sequence reads: CASSQKHPDGREGQPQHF. DNA of the CDR3: TGTGCCAGCAGTCAAAAACACCCGGACGGCCGCGAGGGTCAGCCCCAGCATTTT.

This sequence joins TRBV4-1 and TRBJ2-1; D is perhaps TRBD1 (6 bases). V dropped 4 bases and J dropped 8 bases, with 18 bases sitting between them. The CDR3 has 15 residues. Looked up from germline, CDR1 is MGHRA and CDR2 is YSYEKL. The DNA of the CDR3 is TGCGCCAGCAGCCCTCGATTCAGGGGCAAGGATGAGCAGTTCTTC. This translates into CASSPRFRGKDEQFF.

The V and J genes are TRBV10-3 and TRBJ2-5; 13 positions agree with TRBD2. The CDR3 length is 15 residues. Looked up from germline, CDR1 is ENHRY and CDR2 is SYGVKD. V lost 6 bases to trimming and J lost 5 bases; unmatched junction nucleotides: 6. The CDR3 here is CAISAGTSGDETQYF. Here the CDR3 DNA reads TGTGCCATCAGCGCCGGGACTAGCGGGGACGAGACCCAGTACTTC.

V is TRBV5-1 and J is TRBJ2-2; D remains ambiguous. In germline, CDR1 is SGHRS, CDR2 YFSETQ. The CDR3 runs to 16 residues. V was pared by 0 bases and J by 1 base, with 10 bases between. CDR3 loop: CASSLVATMNTGELFF. The CDR3 DNA sequence: TGCGCCAGCAGCTTGGTAGCTACCATGAACACCGGGGAGCTGTTTTTT.

Note on this clone: One end of the junction is discordant with germline, which a read error may explain. The CDR3 protein is CASSEFGQLANF. The DNA for the CDR3 is TGTGCCAGCAGTGAGTTCGGACAGCTAGCCAACTTC. This rearrangement joins TRBV2 to TRBJ2-5; tentatively, D is TRBD1 (6 bases). CDR3 size: 12 residues. Germline lookup yields CDR1 SNHLY and CDR2 FYNNEI.

On this clone itself: The sample contains more than one DNA sequence encoding this CDR3. The genes are TRBV27 and TRBJ1-1; D remains unclear. Trimming took off 2 bases at V and 1 base at J, with 5 bases between the two ends. Germline values: CDR1 MNHEY, CDR2 SMNVEV (reference sequence). This CDR3 comprises 13 residues. The CDR3 DNA reads TGTGCCAGCAGTTTAGCGGGGAACACTGAAGCTTTCTTT. The encoded protein is CASSLAGNTEAFF.

The V and J genes are TRBV29-1 and TRBJ1-1; no definite D call. The ends were cut back, 4 bases at V and 0 bases at J, with 9 bases in the middle. Looked up from germline, CDR1 is SQVTM and CDR2 is ANQGSEA. This CDR3 is built from 13 residues. CDR3 amino acids: CSVAPLMNTEAFF. CDR3 bases: TGCAGCGTTGCCCCACTTATGAACACTGAAGCTTTCTTT.

The chain has TRBV30 and TRBJ2-7; D might be TRBD1 (6 bases). The CDR3 extends over 12 amino acids. The germline gives CDR1 GTSNPN, CDR2 SVGIG (reference sequence). V gave up 5 bases and J gave up 1 base, with 9 bases separating them. The CDR3 region is CAWGQGSYEQYF. The CDR3, as DNA: TGTGCCTGGGGCCAGGGGTCCTACGAGCAGTACTTC.

The chain couples TRBV28 to TRBJ2-7, with TRBD2 as a possible D gene (5 bases). This CDR3 region has 13 residues. The germline V and J ends were trimmed by 0 bases and 7 bases, with 10 bases remaining between them. Germline CDR1 and CDR2: MDHEN and SYDVKM. The CDR3 protein is CASSLWTDWEQYF. Here the CDR3 DNA reads TGTGCCAGCAGTTTATGGACGGACTGGGAGCAGTACTTC.

The table lists this clone with a few counts. This chain connects TRBV30 to TRBJ2-7; unclear D gene. The CDR3 runs to 13 residues. The germline CDR1 and CDR2 sequences are GTSNPN and SVGIG (reference sequence). Trimming cost V 8 bases and J 3 bases, with 17 bases left between them. The CDR3 DNA sequence: TGTGCCACAAAGCCGGCCGCTCACTACGAGCAGTACTTC. Amino acids: CATKPAAHYEQYF.

This chain uses TRBV11-2 with TRBJ1-2; D unresolved. The CDR3 runs to 14 residues. CDR1 is SGHAT, CDR2 FQNNGV, per germline. The V gene lost 2 bases and the J gene lost 4 bases, with 11 bases spanning the gap. The CDR3 bases are TGTGCCAGCAGCTTATACTCCGGATCCTATGGCTACACCTTC. Its protein is CASSLYSGSYGYTF.

The rearrangement links TRBV18 to TRBJ1-3, with a weak D call TRBD1 (5 bases). Germline V gives CDR1 KGHSH, CDR2 LQKENI. The CDR3 length is 17 residues. V lost 1 base and J lost 0, with 13 bases in between. Here the CDR3 reads CASSPLNSGDSGNTIYF. The CDR3 DNA sequence: TGTGCCAGCTCACCACTAAATTCGGGGGACTCTGGAAACACCATATATTTT.

This sequence joins TRBV28 and TRBJ1-2; possibly TRBD1 for D (5 bases). Trimming pared 4 bases from V and 7 bases from J, leaving 22 bases between. The germline V gene has CDR1 MDHEN and CDR2 SYDVKM. This CDR3 spans 16 amino acids. CDR3 loop: CASSSPGGEGFGGYTF. CDR3 bases: TGTGCCAGCAGTTCCCCTGGAGGGGAAGGGTTTGGTGGCTACACCTTC.

This clone has only one observation. The V and J genes are TRBV1 and TRBJ1-3. TRBV1 counts as a pseudogene. This CDR3 has 14 amino acids. CDR3 residues: CTSRRVSSGNTIYF. The DNA for the CDR3 is TGCACCAGCCGGCGGGTTAGCTCTGGAAACACCATATATTTT.

The gene calls are TRBV5-1 and TRBJ2-3, with a weak D call TRBD2 (6 bases). This CDR3 contains 13 residues. Trimming removed 4 bases at V and 4 bases at J, with 10 bases between. Germline values: CDR1 SGHRS, CDR2 YFSETQ. The CDR3 reads CASSRGRPDTQYF. CDR3 nucleotide sequence: TGCGCCAGCAGCCGGGGGAGGCCAGATACGCAGTATTTT.

CDR3 amino acids: CASRTGTHYGYTF. The CDR3 nucleotides read TGTGCCAGCAGAACCGGGACCCACTATGGCTACACCTTC. The rearrangement joins TRBV6-5 to TRBJ1-2, with D possibly being TRBD1 (5 bases). Trimming pared 6 bases from V and 3 bases from J, leaving 11 bases between. This CDR3 region has 13 residues. Germline lookup yields CDR1 MNHEY and CDR2 SVGAGI.

The chain joins TRBV29-1 to TRBJ2-3; D ambiguous. V lost 7 bases to trimming and J lost 0 bases, with 17 bases between them. This CDR3 is 15 amino acids long. Germline CDR1 reads SQVTM; CDR2 reads ANQGSEA. The CDR3 nucleotides read TGCAGCGCGGCCCGGATGTTAACTAGCACAGATACGCAGTATTTT. Its translation is CSAARMLTSTDTQYF.